The rows below give T cell receptor beta chains drawn from one sample of a study of shared clonotypes between healthy human individuals. Sequencing used immunoSEQ multiplex PCR; TCRdb keeps in-frame clones, though not all of them. The sample records about 2,500,000 clones, roughly nine tenths being singletons. The sequencing sample was made of naive CD4+ T cells sorted from blood. The receptors here all came from a young man in good health. Both conserved end residues are part of each CDR3. Each record gives: J gene, clone size, CDR3 length, V gene, D gene, CDR3 DNA, CDR3 protein. A D gene is named only where the DNA matches it firmly. Part of the rows lack a size; the others show once, few, many or a class for expanded clones.

>TRBJ2-7|few|11|TRBV2|-
TGTGCCAGCAGTGAGGCCTACGAGCAGTACTTC
CASSEAYEQYF
>TRBJ2-3|-|16|TRBV7-9|TRBD2
TGTGCCAGCGGTATGGCCGGGGGGGCTAGCACAGATACGCAGTATTTT
CASGMAGGASTDTQYF
>TRBJ1-6|few|16|TRBV10-3|TRBD1
TGTGCCATCAGTGAGGACAGGGGAAGGGGGAATTCACCCCTCCACTTT
CAISEDRGRGNSPLHF
>TRBJ1-4|-|14|TRBV19|-
TGTGCCAGTAGTACTTCAACAACTAATGAAAAACTGTTTTTT
CASSTSTTNEKLFF
>TRBJ1-4|-|13|TRBV27|-
TGTGCCAGCATGAGGGCAGGGGTTGAAAAACTGTTTTTT
CASMRAGVEKLFF
>TRBJ2-7|-|15|TRBV7-2|TRBD1
TGTGCCAGCAGCTTAGTAGGGACAGGGCCCTACGAGCAGTACTTC
CASSLVGTGPYEQYF
>TRBJ2-7|-|13|TRBV14|-
TGTGCCACTCTCGAGGGGTCGTCCTACGAGCAGTACTTC
CATLEGSSYEQYF
>TRBJ1-3|-|13|TRBV2|-
TGTGCCAGCACCCGGGAGACTGGAAACACCATATATTTT
CASTRETGNTIYF
>TRBJ2-2|-|15|TRBV4-1|TRBD1
TGCGCCAGCAGCCACCCGGGACAGGGCACCGGGGAGCTGTTTTTT
CASSHPGQGTGELFF
>TRBJ2-7|-|15|TRBV5-1|TRBD2
TGCGCCAGCAGCTTGGCTAGCGGGGCTACCTACGAGCAGTACTTC
CASSLASGATYEQYF